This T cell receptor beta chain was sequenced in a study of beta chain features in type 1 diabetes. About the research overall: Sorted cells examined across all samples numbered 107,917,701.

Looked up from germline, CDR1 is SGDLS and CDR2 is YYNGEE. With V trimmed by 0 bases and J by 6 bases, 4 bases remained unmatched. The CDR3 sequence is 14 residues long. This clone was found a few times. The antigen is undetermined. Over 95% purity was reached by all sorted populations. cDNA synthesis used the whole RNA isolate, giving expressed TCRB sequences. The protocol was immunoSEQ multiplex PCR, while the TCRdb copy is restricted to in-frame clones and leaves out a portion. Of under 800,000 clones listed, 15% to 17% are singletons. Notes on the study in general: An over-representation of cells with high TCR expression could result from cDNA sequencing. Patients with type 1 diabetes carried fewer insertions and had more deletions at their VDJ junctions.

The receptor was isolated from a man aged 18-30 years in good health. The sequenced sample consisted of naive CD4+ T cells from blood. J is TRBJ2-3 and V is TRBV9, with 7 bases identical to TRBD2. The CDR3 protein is CASSVGTSVDTQYF. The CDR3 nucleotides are TGTGCCAGCAGCGTAGGGACTAGTGTGGATACGCAGTATTTT.